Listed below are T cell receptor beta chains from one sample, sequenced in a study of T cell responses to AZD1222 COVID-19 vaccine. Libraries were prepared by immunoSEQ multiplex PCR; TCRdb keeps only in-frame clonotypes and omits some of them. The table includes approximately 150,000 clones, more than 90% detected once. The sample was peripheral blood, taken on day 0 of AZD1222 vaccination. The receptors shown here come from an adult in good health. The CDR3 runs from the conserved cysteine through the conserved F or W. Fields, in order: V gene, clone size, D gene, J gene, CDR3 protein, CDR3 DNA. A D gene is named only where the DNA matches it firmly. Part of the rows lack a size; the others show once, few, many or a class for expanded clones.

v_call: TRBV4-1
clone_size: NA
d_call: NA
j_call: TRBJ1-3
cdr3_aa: CASSQEGTGNTIYF
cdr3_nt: TGCGCCAGCAGCCAAGAAGGGACTGGAAACACCATATATTTT

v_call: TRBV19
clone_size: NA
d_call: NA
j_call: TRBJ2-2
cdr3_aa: CASSISRVGTGELFF
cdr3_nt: TGTGCCAGTAGTATTTCCAGGGTGGGAACCGGGGAGCTGTTTTTT

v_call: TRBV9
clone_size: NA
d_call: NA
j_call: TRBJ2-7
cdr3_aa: CASSPGTDPAYEQYF
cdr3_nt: TGTGCCAGCAGCCCCGGGACTGACCCTGCCTACGAGCAGTACTTC

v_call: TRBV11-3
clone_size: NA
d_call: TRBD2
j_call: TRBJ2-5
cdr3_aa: CASSPGRPSGGQETQYF
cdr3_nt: TGTGCCAGCAGCCCCGGAAGGCCTAGCGGGGGGCAAGAGACCCAGTACTTC

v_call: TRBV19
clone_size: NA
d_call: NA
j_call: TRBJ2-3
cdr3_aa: CASSPERSGGDTQYF
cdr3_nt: TGTGCCAGTAGCCCGGAAAGGTCCGGAGGAGATACGCAGTATTTT

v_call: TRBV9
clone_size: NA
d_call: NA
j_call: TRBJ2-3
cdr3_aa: CASSLESRPDTQYF
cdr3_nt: TGTGCCAGCAGTCTTGAGTCCCGACCAGATACGCAGTATTTT

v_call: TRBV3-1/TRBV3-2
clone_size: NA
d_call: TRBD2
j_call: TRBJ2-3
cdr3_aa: CASSSTSGRADTQYF
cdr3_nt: TGTGCCAGCAGCTCGACTAGCGGGAGAGCAGATACGCAGTATTTT

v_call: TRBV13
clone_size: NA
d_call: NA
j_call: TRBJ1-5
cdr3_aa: CASSLLGQPQHF
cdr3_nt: TGTGCCAGCAGCTTACTAGGTCAGCCCCAGCATTTT

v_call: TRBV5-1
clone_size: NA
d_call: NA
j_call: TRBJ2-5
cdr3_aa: CASSVTGAETQYF
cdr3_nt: TGCGCCAGCAGCGTCACCGGGGCAGAGACCCAGTACTTC

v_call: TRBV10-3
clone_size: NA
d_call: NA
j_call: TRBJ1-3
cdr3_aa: CAISESRGNTIYF
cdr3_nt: TGTGCCATCAGTGAGTCGAGGGGAAACACCATATATTTT

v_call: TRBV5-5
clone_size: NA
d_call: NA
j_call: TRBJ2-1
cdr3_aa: CASSSGGQSYNEQFF
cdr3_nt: TGTGCCAGCAGCTCCGGGGGACAGTCCTACAATGAGCAGTTCTTC

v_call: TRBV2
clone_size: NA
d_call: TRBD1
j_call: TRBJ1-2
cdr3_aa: CASSPQGGMGGYTF
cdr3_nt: TGTGCCAGCAGCCCCCAGGGGGGGATGGGTGGCTACACCTTC

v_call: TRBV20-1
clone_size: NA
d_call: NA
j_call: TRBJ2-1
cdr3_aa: CSARGYNEQFF
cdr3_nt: TGCAGTGCTCGAGGGTACAATGAGCAGTTCTTC

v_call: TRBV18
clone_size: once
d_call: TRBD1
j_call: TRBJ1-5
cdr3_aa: CASSPRGGPYSNQPQHF
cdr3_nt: TGTGCCAGCTCACCACGAGGGGGCCCTTATAGCAATCAGCCCCAGCATTTT

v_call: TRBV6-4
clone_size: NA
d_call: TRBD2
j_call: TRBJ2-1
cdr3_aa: CASSLAGDVDEQFF
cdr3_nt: TGTGCCAGCAGTCTAGCGGGAGATGTTGATGAGCAGTTCTTC

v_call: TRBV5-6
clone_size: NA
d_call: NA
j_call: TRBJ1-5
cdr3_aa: CASSPGRGDSNQPQHF
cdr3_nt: TGTGCCAGCAGCCCGGGGCGGGGAGATAGCAATCAGCCCCAGCATTTT

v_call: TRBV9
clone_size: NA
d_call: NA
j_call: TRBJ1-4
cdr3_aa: CASSLGWGRGEKLFF
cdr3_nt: TGTGCCAGCAGCCTCGGTTGGGGCAGAGGGGAAAAACTGTTTTTT

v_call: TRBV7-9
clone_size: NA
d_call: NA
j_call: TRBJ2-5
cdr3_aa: CASSPVRTQSADF
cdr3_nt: TGTGCCAGCAGCCCTGTCAGGACCCAGTCAGCCGACTTC

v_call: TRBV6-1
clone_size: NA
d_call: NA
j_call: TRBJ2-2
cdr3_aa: CASSEKGDAGELFF
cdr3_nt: TGTGCCAGCAGTGAAAAAGGGGACGCCGGGGAGCTGTTTTTT

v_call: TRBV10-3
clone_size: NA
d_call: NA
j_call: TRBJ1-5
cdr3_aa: CAISESRAGESWRNQPQHF
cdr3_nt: TGTGCCATCAGTGAGTCTCGGGCAGGCGAGAGTTGGAGGAATCAGCCCCAGCATTTT

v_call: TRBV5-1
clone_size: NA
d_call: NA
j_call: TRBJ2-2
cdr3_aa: CASSLDSRTGELFF
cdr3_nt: TGCGCCAGCAGCTTGGACAGCCGTACCGGGGAGCTGTTTTTT

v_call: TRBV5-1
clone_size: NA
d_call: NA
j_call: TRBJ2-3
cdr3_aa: CASSFGFTDTQYF
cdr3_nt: TGCGCCAGCAGCTTTGGGTTCACAGATACGCAGTATTTT

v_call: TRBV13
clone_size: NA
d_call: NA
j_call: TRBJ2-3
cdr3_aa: CASSRAGPTDTQYF
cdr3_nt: TGTGCCAGCAGCAGGGCGGGGCCCACAGATACGCAGTATTTT